This T cell receptor beta chain was identified in a study of blood T cell repertoires in COVID-19. Study background: From the United States, Italy and Spain came samples of acute and convalescent COVID-19.

Trimming removed 1 base from V and 2 bases from J, with 12 bases in between. Germline values: CDR1 SGHRS, CDR2 YFSETQ. The CDR3 is made up of 16 amino acids. Authors' methods: How many nucleated cells were present was estimated from reference gene primer amplification. Profiled with immunoSEQ multiplex PCR; TCRdb holds only in-frame clones, not every one. V, J and clone size derive from that table, while D and trimming were established from the DNA sequence. The sample lists approximately 250,000 clones, approximately 86% seen once, with about 8.7% in the top ten. The receptor was isolated from a man aged 35 to 55 with active or convalescent COVID-19. The chain combines TRBV5-1 with TRBJ2-2, with a weak D call TRBD2 (5 bases). The material sequenced was peripheral blood. The CDR3 loop reads CASSLLLAVNTGELFF. DNA for the CDR3: TGCGCCAGCAGCTTGTTGCTAGCAGTAAACACCGGGGAGCTGTTTTTT.